A selection of T cell receptor beta chains follows, all from one sample in a study of CD8 T cells in Susac syndrome. TCRdb processed the immunoSEQ multiplex PCR reads anew with MiXCR; each CDR3 protein has one entry. The data show about 70,000 distinct CDR3 sequences, just under 95% seen once. The specimen sequenced was CD8+ T cells from PBMCs. The source is a human donor in good health. CDR3s include the opening cysteine and the closing phenylalanine or tryptophan. The D gene is left open where the match is weak. Part of the rows lack a size; the others show once, few, many or a class for expanded clones.

V gene	J gene	D gene	clone size	CDR3 protein	CDR3 DNA
TRBV5-4	TRBJ1-1	NA	NA	CASSFEGAGTEAFF	TGTGCCAGCAGCTTCGAGGGCGCGGGCACTGAAGCTTTCTTT
TRBV13	TRBJ2-7	TRBD1	NA	CASSSLGTGNEQYF	TGTGCCAGCAGCTCTCTCGGGACAGGGAACGAGCAGTACTTC
TRBV3-1	TRBJ2-3	TRBD2	NA	CASSQGLATDTQYF	TGTGCCAGCAGCCAAGGACTAGCGACAGATACGCAGTATTTT
TRBV6-5	TRBJ2-3	TRBD2	NA	CASSYRASGGADTQYF	TGTGCCAGCAGTTACCGGGCTAGCGGGGGGGCAGATACGCAGTATTTT
TRBV12-3/TRBV12-4	TRBJ2-5	NA	NA	CASSAPWGETQYF	TGTGCCAGCAGTGCGCCGTGGGGAGAGACCCAGTACTTC
TRBV20-1	TRBJ2-5	TRBD2	NA	CSARDQERGGGETQYF	TGCAGTGCTAGAGATCAAGAGCGGGGGGGCGGGGAGACCCAGTACTTC
TRBV4-1	TRBJ2-7	TRBD1	NA	CASSQLTGTGYEQYF	TGCGCCAGCAGCCAGCTGACCGGGACAGGGTACGAGCAGTACTTC
TRBV19	TRBJ1-2	NA	NA	CASSMADYGYTF	TGTGCCAGTAGTATGGCAGACTATGGCTACACCTTC
TRBV13	TRBJ2-3	NA	NA	CASSLDLRDTQYF	TGTGCCAGCAGCTTAGATTTGAGAGATACGCAGTATTTT
TRBV28	TRBJ1-1	NA	NA	CASTFGESGEAFF	TGTGCCAGCACCTTTGGGGAGTCCGGTGAAGCTTTCTTT
TRBV4-1	TRBJ2-5	TRBD1	NA	CASSQDPGTGYLTDQYF	TGCGCCAGCAGCCAAGATCCCGGGACAGGGTACCTCACGGACCAGTACTTC
TRBV23-1	TRBJ2-3	NA	NA	CASSQYRDGSTDTQYF	TGCGCCAGCAGTCAATACCGGGACGGTAGCACAGATACGCAGTATTTT
TRBV20-1	TRBJ1-5	TRBD1	NA	CSARGLQGGGNQPQHF	TGCAGTGCGCGGGGGCTACAGGGGGGAGGCAATCAGCCCCAGCATTTT
TRBV27	TRBJ1-5	NA	NA	CASSLVGDQPQHF	TGTGCCAGCAGTTTGGTAGGGGATCAGCCCCAGCATTTT
TRBV29-1	TRBJ2-7	TRBD2	NA	CSVEGGGADYEQYF	TGCAGCGTTGAGGGCGGGGGGGCCGACTACGAGCAGTACTTC
TRBV29-1	TRBJ1-1	NA	NA	CSVENAEAFF	TGCAGCGTTGAGAATGCTGAAGCTTTCTTT
TRBV27	TRBJ2-1	NA	NA	CASSLLSDYDEQFF	TGTGCCAGCAGTTTATTATCGGACTACGATGAGCAGTTCTTC
TRBV5-1	TRBJ2-5	TRBD1	NA	CASSIGQGETQYF	TGCGCCAGCAGCATAGGACAGGGAGAGACCCAGTACTTC
TRBV29-1	TRBJ2-2	NA	NA	CSGLLIDTGELFF	TGCAGCGGCCTCCTGATTGACACCGGGGAGCTGTTTTTT
TRBV12-3/TRBV12-4	TRBJ2-2	TRBD2	NA	CASSFVGGGGGELFF	TGTGCCAGCAGTTTTGTTGGCGGGGGAGGTGGGGAGCTGTTTTTT
TRBV19	TRBJ2-7	NA	NA	CASSNSPYEQYF	TGTGCCAGTAGTAACAGTCCCTACGAGCAGTACTTC
TRBV11-1	TRBJ2-6	TRBD1	NA	CASSVGGSNRRTGTGANVLTF	TGTGCCAGCAGCGTGGGGGGCTCGAATCGAAGGACAGGGACCGGGGCCAACGTCCTGACTTTC
TRBV7-9	TRBJ2-2	NA	once	CASSLSGTVVGGELFF	TGTGCCAGCAGCTTGTCTGGCACAGTAGTTGGCGGGGAGCTGTTTTTT
TRBV7-9	TRBJ2-5	TRBD2	NA	CASSSRLAIVQETQYF	TGTGCCAGCAGCTCCAGACTAGCGATTGTTCAAGAGACCCAGTACTTC
TRBV6-1	TRBJ2-4	NA	NA	CASLGSENIQYF	TGTGCCAGCTTAGGATCCGAAAACATTCAGTACTTC
TRBV29-1	TRBJ1-1	NA	once	CSGVNGNTEAFF	TGCAGCGGGGTCAACGGGAACACTGAAGCTTTCTTT
TRBV28	TRBJ1-5	TRBD1	NA	CASSFDGRGPYSNQPQHF	TGTGCCAGCAGTTTTGATGGCAGGGGGCCTTATAGCAATCAGCCCCAGCATTTT
TRBV7-9	TRBJ2-5	TRBD2	once	CASSTLAGQETQYF	TGTGCCAGCAGCACACTAGCGGGACAAGAGACCCAGTACTTC
TRBV12-5	TRBJ2-2	NA	NA	CASGPPDSPYTGELFF	TGTGCTAGTGGTCCCCCGGACAGTCCTTACACCGGGGAGCTGTTTTTT
TRBV4-3	TRBJ1-1	NA	NA	CASSQDIGLEAFF	TGCGCCAGCAGCCAAGATATAGGACTCGAAGCTTTCTTT
TRBV3-1	TRBJ2-5	NA	NA	CASSIRGVETQYF	TGTGCCAGCAGCATTCGGGGCGTGGAGACCCAGTACTTC
TRBV5-1	TRBJ1-2	NA	NA	CASSFRDGAYGYTF	TGCGCCAGCAGCTTCCGGGACGGTGCCTATGGCTACACCTTC
TRBV14	TRBJ2-4	NA	NA	CASSQDRVAKNIQYF	TGTGCCAGCAGCCAAGACAGGGTAGCCAAAAACATTCAGTACTTC